This T cell receptor beta chain was identified during a study of cytomegalovirus exposure and HLA in healthy donors. Study-level points and caveats: Most TCR sequences were rare, but some public TCRs occurred in many donors. The classifier reportedly diagnosed cytomegalovirus status with high specificity and sensitivity. Associated with cytomegalovirus, according to the listing, were fewer than 200 TCR beta chains.

Germline V gives CDR1 MNHEY, CDR2 SMNVEV (reference sequence). Trimming took off 5 bases at V and 1 base at J, with 11 bases between the two ends. The CDR3 runs 14 residues. A remark on this clone: The antigen is undetermined.

Generated by immunoSEQ multiplex PCR, the TCRdb table keeps only in-frame clones and is missing some. The table has around 250,000 clones, about 90% seen once. Sequences were obtained from PBMCs. This clonotype originated in a woman under 30 in good health and CMV-seronegative. The chain couples TRBV27 to TRBJ1-2; D is perhaps TRBD1 (6 bases). The CDR3 DNA is TGTGCCAGCAGTCACGACAGGAATAACTATGGCTACACCTTC. The encoded protein is CASSHDRNNYGYTF.